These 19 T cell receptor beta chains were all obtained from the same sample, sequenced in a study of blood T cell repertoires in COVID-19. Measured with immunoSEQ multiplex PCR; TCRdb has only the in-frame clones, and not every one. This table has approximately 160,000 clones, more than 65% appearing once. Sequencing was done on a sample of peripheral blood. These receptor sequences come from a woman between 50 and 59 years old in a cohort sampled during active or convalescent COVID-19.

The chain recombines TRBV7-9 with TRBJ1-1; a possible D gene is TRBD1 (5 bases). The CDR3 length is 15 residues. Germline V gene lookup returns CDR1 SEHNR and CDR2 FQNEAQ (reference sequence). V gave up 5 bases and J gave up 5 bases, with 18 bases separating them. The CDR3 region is CASSKRRQGGTEAFF. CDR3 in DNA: TGTGCCAGCAGCAAAAGACGGCAGGGTGGGACTGAAGCTTTCTTT.

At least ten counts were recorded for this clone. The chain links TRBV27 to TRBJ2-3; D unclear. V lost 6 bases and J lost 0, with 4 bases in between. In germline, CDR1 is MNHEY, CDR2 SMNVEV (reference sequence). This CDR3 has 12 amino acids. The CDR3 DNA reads TGTGCCAGCAGCGTAAGCACAGATACGCAGTATTTT. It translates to CASSVSTDTQYF.

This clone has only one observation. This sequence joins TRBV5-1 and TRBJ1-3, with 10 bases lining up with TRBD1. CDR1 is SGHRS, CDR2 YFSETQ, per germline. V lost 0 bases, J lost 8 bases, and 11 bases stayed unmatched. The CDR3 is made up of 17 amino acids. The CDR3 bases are TGCGCCAGCAGCTTGGCCCCCGGGACAGGGGCGGCGGACACCATATATTTT. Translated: CASSLAPGTGAADTIYF.

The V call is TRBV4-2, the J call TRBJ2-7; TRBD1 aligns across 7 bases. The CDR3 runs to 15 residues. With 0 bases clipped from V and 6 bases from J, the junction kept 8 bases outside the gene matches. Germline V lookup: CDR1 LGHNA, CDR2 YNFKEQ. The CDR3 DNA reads TGTGCCAGCAGCCAAGATCCGACAGGGACCGGCGAGCAGTACTTC. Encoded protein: CASSQDPTGTGEQYF.

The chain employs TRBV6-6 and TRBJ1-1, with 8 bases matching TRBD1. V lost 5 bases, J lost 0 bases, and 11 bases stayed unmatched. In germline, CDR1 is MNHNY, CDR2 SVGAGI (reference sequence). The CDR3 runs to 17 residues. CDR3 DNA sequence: TGTGCCAGCAGTCCCCTCGGACAGGGACCCATGAACACTGAAGCTTTCTTT. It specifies CASSPLGQGPMNTEAFF.

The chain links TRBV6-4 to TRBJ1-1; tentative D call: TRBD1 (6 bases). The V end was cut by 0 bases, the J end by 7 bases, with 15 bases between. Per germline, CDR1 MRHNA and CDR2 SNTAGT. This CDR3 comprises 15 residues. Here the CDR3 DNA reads TGTGCCAGCAGTGACTCAGTGGGGGGGCATGGTGAAGCTTTCTTT. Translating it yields CASSDSVGGHGEAFF.

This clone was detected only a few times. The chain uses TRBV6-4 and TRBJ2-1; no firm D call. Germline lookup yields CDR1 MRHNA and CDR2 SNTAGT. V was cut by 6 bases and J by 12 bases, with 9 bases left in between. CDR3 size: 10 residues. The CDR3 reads CASRLAGQFF. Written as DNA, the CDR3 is TGTGCCAGCAGGCTGGCTGGGCAGTTCTTC.

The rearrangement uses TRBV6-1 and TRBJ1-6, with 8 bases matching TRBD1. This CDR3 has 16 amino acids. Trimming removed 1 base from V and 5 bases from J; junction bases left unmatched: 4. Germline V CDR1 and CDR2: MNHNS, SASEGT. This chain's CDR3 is CASSEEAGGNNSPLHF. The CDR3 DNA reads TGTGCCAGCAGTGAAGAGGCAGGGGGCAATAATTCACCCCTCCACTTT.

The CDR3 bases are TGTGCCAGCAAGAGCGGGGGGGAAGGGAAAGATACGCAGTATTTT. Amino acids: CASKSGGEGKDTQYF. The chain links TRBV6-5 to TRBJ2-3; 10 bases align to TRBD2. This CDR3 is built from 15 residues. After removal of 7 bases from V and 5 bases from J, the junction contained 9 bases not matched to a gene. Germline V gene data show CDR1 as MNHEY and CDR2 as SVGAGI.

This chain's CDR3 is CSVGGVNQPQHF. For the CDR3, the DNA is TGCAGCGTAGGGGGTGTCAATCAGCCCCAGCATTTT. The gene calls are TRBV29-1 and TRBJ1-5; possible D gene TRBD1, 6 bases. CDR1 is SQVTM and CDR2 is ANQGSEA in the germline V gene. V lost 6 bases to trimming and J lost 3 bases, with 9 bases between them. The CDR3 runs to 12 residues.

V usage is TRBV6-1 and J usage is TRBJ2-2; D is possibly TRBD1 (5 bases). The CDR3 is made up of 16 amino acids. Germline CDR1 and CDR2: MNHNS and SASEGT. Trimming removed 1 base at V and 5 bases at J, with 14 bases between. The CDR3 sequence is CASSEVGAPTTGELFF. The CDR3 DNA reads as TGTGCCAGCAGTGAAGTAGGGGCCCCGACGACCGGGGAGCTGTTTTTT.

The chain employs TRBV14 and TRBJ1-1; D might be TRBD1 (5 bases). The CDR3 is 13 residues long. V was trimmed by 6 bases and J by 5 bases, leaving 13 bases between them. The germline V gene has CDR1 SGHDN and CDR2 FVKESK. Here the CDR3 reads CASSLQGVTEAFF. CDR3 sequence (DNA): TGTGCCAGCAGTCTGCAGGGCGTGACTGAAGCTTTCTTT.

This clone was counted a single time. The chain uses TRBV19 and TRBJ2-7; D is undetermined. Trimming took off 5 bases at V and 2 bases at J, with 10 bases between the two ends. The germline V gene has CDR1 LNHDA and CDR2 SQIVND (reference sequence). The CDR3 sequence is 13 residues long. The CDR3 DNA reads TGTGCCAGTAGTCCGAACAGAGCCTACGAGCAGTACTTC. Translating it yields CASSPNRAYEQYF.

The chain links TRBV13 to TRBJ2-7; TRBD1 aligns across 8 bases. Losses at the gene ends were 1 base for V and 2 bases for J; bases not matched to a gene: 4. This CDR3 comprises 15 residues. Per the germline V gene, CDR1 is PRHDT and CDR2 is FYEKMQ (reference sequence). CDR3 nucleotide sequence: TGTGCCAGCAGCTTAGTAGGGACAGGCCCCTACGAGCAGTACTTC. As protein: CASSLVGTGPYEQYF.

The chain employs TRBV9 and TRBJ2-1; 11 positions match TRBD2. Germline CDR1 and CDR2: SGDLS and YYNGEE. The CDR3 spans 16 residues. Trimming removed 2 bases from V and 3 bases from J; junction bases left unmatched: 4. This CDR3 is CASSVSGTSGYNEQFF. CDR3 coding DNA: TGTGCCAGCAGCGTGTCCGGGACTAGCGGCTACAATGAGCAGTTCTTC.

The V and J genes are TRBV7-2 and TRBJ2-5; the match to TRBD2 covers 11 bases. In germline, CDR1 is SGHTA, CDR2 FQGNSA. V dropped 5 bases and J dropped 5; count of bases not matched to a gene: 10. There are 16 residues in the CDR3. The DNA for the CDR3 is TGTGCCAGCAGCAAACTTAGCGGGGGGGCCTGGGAGACCCAGTACTTC. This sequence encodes CASSKLSGGAWETQYF.

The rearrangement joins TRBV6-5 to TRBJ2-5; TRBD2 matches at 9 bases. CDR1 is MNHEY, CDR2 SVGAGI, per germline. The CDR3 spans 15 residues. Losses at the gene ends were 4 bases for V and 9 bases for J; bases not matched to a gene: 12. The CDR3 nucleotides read TGTGCCAGCAGTTTGGGTCTAGCGGGGACCGGGGCCCAGTACTTC. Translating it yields CASSLGLAGTGAQYF.

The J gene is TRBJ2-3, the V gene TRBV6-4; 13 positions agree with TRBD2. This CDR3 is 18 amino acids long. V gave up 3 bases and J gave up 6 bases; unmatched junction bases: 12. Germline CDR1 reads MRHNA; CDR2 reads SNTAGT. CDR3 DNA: TGTGCCAGCAGTGAAGCTCCTGGGACTAGCGGGGTGGTGGATACGCAGTATTTT. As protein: CASSEAPGTSGVVDTQYF.

The CDR3 bases are TGTGCCAGCAGCCCCGGACAGGGGGCAAGGAACACTGAAGCTTTCTTT. It yields the protein CASSPGQGARNTEAFF. The chain couples TRBV7-3 to TRBJ1-1, with 11 bases fitting TRBD1. The germline V gene has CDR1 SGHTA and CDR2 FQGTGA. With 5 bases clipped from V and 1 base from J, the junction kept 6 bases outside the gene matches. The CDR3 runs 16 residues.